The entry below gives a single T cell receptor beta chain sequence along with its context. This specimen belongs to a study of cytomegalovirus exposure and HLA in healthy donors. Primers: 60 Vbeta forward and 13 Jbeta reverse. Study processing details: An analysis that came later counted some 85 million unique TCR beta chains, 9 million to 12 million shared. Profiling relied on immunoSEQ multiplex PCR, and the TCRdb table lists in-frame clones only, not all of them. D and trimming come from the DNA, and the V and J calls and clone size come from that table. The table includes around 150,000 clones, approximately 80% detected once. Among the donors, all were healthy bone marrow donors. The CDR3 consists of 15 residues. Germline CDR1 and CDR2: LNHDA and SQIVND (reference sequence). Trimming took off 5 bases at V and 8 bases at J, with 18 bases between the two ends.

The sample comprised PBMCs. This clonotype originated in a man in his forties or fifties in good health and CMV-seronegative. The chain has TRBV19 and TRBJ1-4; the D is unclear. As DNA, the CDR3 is TGTGCCAGTAGTCCCGGTTCGGGTTCTGGCGAAAAACTGTTTTTT. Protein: CASSPGSGSGEKLFF.